What follows are 6 T cell receptor beta chains derived from one specimen sequenced in a study of control samples from healthy donors and cancer patients. TCRdb keeps only in-frame clones here, not all; method: immunoSEQ multiplex PCR. This table holds 400,000 to 500,000 clones, 80% to 95% found once. Material for sequencing was PBMCs. The receptors derive from a man in his forties or fifties with head and neck cancer.

This clone appeared a single time. This chain connects TRBV9 to TRBJ2-3; D not certain. V was clipped by 4 bases and J by 2 bases, with 14 bases between them. From germline, CDR1 is SGDLS and CDR2 YYNGEE. The CDR3 loop spans 15 amino acids. CDR3 amino acids: CASSPFLSDTDTQYF. CDR3 nucleotides: TGTGCCAGCAGCCCATTTCTGTCGGACACAGATACGCAGTATTTT.

This clone showed up just once. The chain uses TRBV30 and TRBJ1-5; 8 bases match TRBD1. J was trimmed by 6 bases and V by 3 bases; bases with no gene match: 7. This CDR3 is built from 14 residues. CDR1 and CDR2 (germline): GTSNPN, SVGIG (reference sequence). The CDR3 region is CAWSITGTGQPQHF. As DNA, the CDR3 is TGTGCCTGGAGCATCACGGGGACAGGTCAGCCCCAGCATTTT.

The gene calls are TRBV10-3 and TRBJ2-2; D unclear. Trimming removed 2 bases from V and 8 bases from J, with 6 bases in between. This CDR3 is 12 amino acids long. CDR1 is ENHRY and CDR2 is SYGVKD in the germline V gene. The CDR3 nucleotides read TGTGCCATCAGTGAGGTAGAGGGGGAGCTGTTTTTT. Translated, it gives CAISEVEGELFF.

The gene calls are TRBV10-3 and TRBJ2-1, with TRBD2 matching 13 bases. With V trimmed by 0 bases and J by 3 bases, 2 bases remained unmatched. CDR1 ENHRY and CDR2 SYGVKD come from the germline V gene. This CDR3 is 17 amino acids long. CDR3 DNA sequence: TGTGCCATCAGTGAGTCCGGGACTAGCGGGAACTACAATGAGCAGTTCTTC. Translating gives CAISESGTSGNYNEQFF.

The chain couples TRBV5-6 to TRBJ1-1; no clear D gene. V lost 5 bases, J lost 7 bases, and 21 bases lay in between. This CDR3 spans 15 amino acids. Germline CDR1 and CDR2: SGHDT and YYEEEE. The CDR3 is CASSHGTGFHNEAFF. The CDR3 DNA follows: TGTGCCAGCAGTCACGGAACGGGTTTCCATAATGAAGCTTTCTTT.

The chain has TRBV28 and TRBJ2-3; the D gene is possibly TRBD2 (6 bases). Trimming took off 1 base at V and 1 base at J, with 9 bases between the two ends. This CDR3 is built from 15 residues. Germline lookup yields CDR1 MDHEN and CDR2 SYDVKM. CDR3 sequence: CASSLSSEGTDTQYF. The CDR3 DNA is TGTGCCAGCAGTTTATCTAGCGAGGGCACAGATACGCAGTATTTT.